This T cell receptor beta chain was identified during a study of T cell repertoires in cytomegalovirus infection. Whole-study context: Public TCR beta signatures were indicative of both CMV infection and a matching HLA type. Study observations and caveats: Public TCR beta family frequency separated CMV-and-HLA carriers, including in an independent cohort. CMV-specific TCR beta clonotypes restricted by HLA-C were the ones dominating the ex vivo response.

The CDR3 runs 15 residues. The J segment lost 3 bases and the V segment lost 6 bases, leaving 6 bases of the junction unmatched. Germline-derived CDR1 and CDR2 are MNHNS and SASEGT. In its sample, this clonotype was seen many times. Its antigen is as yet unknown. TCRdb analysed the reads with MiXCR anew, one entry per CDR3 protein. The sample records about 180,000 distinct CDR3 sequences, under 15% being singletons. J is TRBJ1-3 and V is TRBV6-1; TRBD1 agrees at 9 bases. The sequence derives from a human donor in good health (CMV status not recorded). Some clones in this sample may be carry-over from other donors' samples. The specimen was PBMCs. This chain's CDR3 is CASSGTGFGGNTIYF. CDR3 DNA sequence: TGTGCCAGCAGCGGGACAGGGTTTGGTGGAAACACCATATATTTT.